This entry lists 9 T cell receptor beta chains sequenced from one sample in a study of cytomegalovirus exposure and HLA in healthy donors. The PCR was carried out with 60 Vbeta primers and 13 Jbeta primers. Profiled with immunoSEQ multiplex PCR; TCRdb holds only in-frame clones, not every one. The sample includes around 100,000 clones, around 80% of them seen just once. Source material: PBMCs. The origin of the receptors is a woman in her thirties or forties in good health and CMV-seronegative.

This clone was observed a handful of times. The chain employs TRBV5-1 and TRBJ2-7; TRBD2 matches 8 bases. CDR3 length: 15 residues. Germline assignment: CDR1 SGHRS and CDR2 YFSETQ. With V trimmed by 0 bases and J by 7 bases, 9 bases remained unmatched. The CDR3: CASSLVLAGGGEQYF. For the CDR3, the DNA is TGCGCCAGCAGCTTGGTATTGGCAGGCGGGGGGGAGCAGTACTTC.

V usage is TRBV30 and J usage is TRBJ1-1; D may be TRBD1 (6 bases). Germline V lookup: CDR1 GTSNPN, CDR2 SVGIG (reference sequence). Trimming removed 2 bases from V and 3 bases from J, with 16 bases in between. CDR3 size: 15 residues. CDR3 DNA sequence: TGTGCCTGGAGTCCGTTGACAGGAGGACACACTGAAGCTTTCTTT. It is translated as CAWSPLTGGHTEAFF.

The CDR3, as DNA: TGTGCCAGCAGCCGCCCCTATAGCACAGATACGCAGTATTTT. Residues: CASSRPYSTDTQYF. The V and J genes are TRBV7-2 and TRBJ2-3; D not certain. This CDR3 spans 14 amino acids. Germline CDR1 reads SGHTA; CDR2 reads FQGNSA. V dropped 5 bases and J dropped 0 bases, with 9 bases sitting between them.

V and J are TRBV7-9 and TRBJ1-1, with 8 bases fitting TRBD1. Trimming cost V 6 bases and J 1 base; bases outside gene matches: 7. In germline, CDR1 is SEHNR, CDR2 FQNEAQ (reference sequence). The CDR3 contains 15 residues. The CDR3 DNA reads as TGTGCCAGCAGTCTTGGACAGGGAGGGAACACTGAAGCTTTCTTT. This encodes CASSLGQGGNTEAFF.

The chain couples TRBV2 to TRBJ1-5, with a tentative D call TRBD1 (5 bases). CDR3 length: 15 amino acids. V was trimmed by 6 bases and J by 2 bases, leaving 14 bases between them. The germline gives CDR1 SNHLY, CDR2 FYNNEI. The chain's CDR3 is CASSSGGDGNQPQHF. The CDR3 nucleotides are TGTGCCAGCAGCTCCGGGGGGGATGGCAATCAGCCCCAGCATTTT. The variable domain in full, with the rest retrieved from reference TRBV2 and TRBJ1-5, is EPEVTQTPSHQVTQMGQEVILRCVPISNHLYFYWYRQILGQKVEFLVSFYNNEISEKSEIFDDQFSVERPDGSNFTLKIRSTKLEDSAMYFCASSSGGDGNQPQHFGDGTRLSIL.

The rearrangement links TRBV5-4 to TRBJ1-1, with D perhaps matching TRBD1 (5 bases). The V end lost 0 bases, the J end lost 4 bases, and 19 bases lay between the germline ends. This CDR3 region has 17 residues. Germline V gives CDR1 SGHNT, CDR2 YYREEE (reference sequence). CDR3: CASSLGGRRSRSTEAFF. As DNA, the CDR3 is TGTGCCAGCAGCTTGGGGGGGAGGCGGAGTAGGAGCACTGAAGCTTTCTTT.

This clone was seen only a few times. V gene TRBV7-5 combines with J gene TRBJ1-2; TRBD1, the table's D call, was not compared with the DNA. TRBV7-5 is a known pseudogene. The CDR3 contains 13 residues. CDR3 nucleotides: TGTGTCAGAAGCTTACAGGGGCACTATGGCTACACCTTC. This sequence encodes CVRSLQGHYGYTF.

V is TRBV28 and J is TRBJ2-1; D is uncertain. V was shortened by 7 bases and J by 7 bases, with 14 bases between the two germline ends. This CDR3 spans 13 amino acids. Per germline, CDR1 MDHEN and CDR2 SYDVKM. Written as DNA, the CDR3 is TGTGCCAGCAACCCCCGGAGCCAGAATGAGCAGTTCTTC. Translated, it gives CASNPRSQNEQFF.

In its sample, this clone was seen a few times. The V gene is TRBV2, the J gene TRBJ1-1; D is uncertain. Trimming removed 5 bases from V and 0 bases from J, with 10 bases in between. The CDR3 is 14 residues long. CDR1 and CDR2 (germline): SNHLY, FYNNEI. In DNA, the CDR3 is TGTGCCAGCAGTAAGGGAGGCATGAACACTGAAGCTTTCTTT. The encoded protein is CASSKGGMNTEAFF.